The 24 T cell receptor beta chains listed next were all sequenced from one sample in a study of control samples from healthy donors and cancer patients. Assay: immunoSEQ multiplex PCR; the TCRdb copy retains only in-frame clones and omits some. Altogether 150,000 to 200,000 clones are present, under 96% being singletons, with the ten largest covering over 1%. Sequencing input: blood. Source of these receptors: a woman in her 30s in good health.

The gene calls are TRBV14 and TRBJ1-6; TRBD1 matches 10 bases. J lost 7 bases, V lost 5 bases, and 2 bases had no gene match. The CDR3 consists of 14 residues. The germline V gene has CDR1 SGHDN and CDR2 FVKESK. DNA for the CDR3: TGTGCCAGCAGCAAGGGACAGGGGAATTCACCCCTCCACTTT. Translation: CASSKGQGNSPLHF. The complete variable domain, with remaining parts taken from reference TRBV14 and TRBJ1-6, reads EAGVTQFPSHSVIEKGQTVTLRCDPISGHDNLYWYRRVMGKEIKFLLHFVKESKQDESGMPNNRFLAERTGGTYSTLKVQPAELEDSGVYFCASSKGQGNSPLHFGNGTRLTVT.

Here the CDR3 DNA reads TGTGCCACCAGCAGAAGAATCGGGACGGCAAATGTGCATGGCTACACCTTC. Translating it yields CATSRRIGTANVHGYTF. The chain links TRBV15 to TRBJ1-2; a possible D gene is TRBD1 (5 bases). CDR1 is LNHNV and CDR2 is YYDKDF in the germline V gene (reference sequence). V lost 2 bases, J lost 6 bases, and 22 bases lay in between. CDR3 length: 17 residues.

The chain employs TRBV3-1 (or the pseudogene TRBV3-2) and TRBJ1-6; D is unclear. The germline V gene has CDR1 LGHDT and CDR2 YNNKEL (reference sequence). This CDR3 spans 16 amino acids. V lost 1 base to trimming and J lost 3 bases, with 10 bases between them. The CDR3 region has the DNA TGTGCCAGCAGCCAAGCTTTGTCCGGCTATAATTCACCCCTCCACTTT. Translation gives CASSQALSGYNSPLHF.

This chain connects TRBV5-1 to TRBJ2-2, with D maybe TRBD2 (5 bases). The germline gives CDR1 SGHRS, CDR2 YFSETQ. The length of the CDR3 is 15 residues. V was clipped by 4 bases and J by 3 bases, with 13 bases between them. The CDR3: CASSPIRDDTGELFF. For the CDR3, the DNA is TGCGCCAGCAGCCCTATCCGGGATGACACCGGGGAGCTGTTTTTT. Based on the CDR3 plus reference TRBV5-1 and TRBJ2-2, the full variable domain is KAGVTQTPRYLIKTRGQQVTLSCSPISGHRSVSWYQQTPGQGLQFLFEYFSETQRNKGNFPGRFSGRQFSNSRSEMNVSTLELGDSALYLCASSPIRDDTGELFFGEGSRLTVL.

This clone was seen a single time. The chain uses TRBV10-1 and TRBJ1-1, with 8 bases lining up with TRBD1. From germline, CDR1 is WNHNN and CDR2 SYGVQD (reference sequence). The CDR3 has 13 residues. V was clipped by 6 bases and J by 4 bases; unmatched bases: 4. CDR3 sequence: CASSRTGSTEAFF. The CDR3 bases are TGCGCCAGCAGCCGGACAGGGAGCACTGAAGCTTTCTTT.

V usage is TRBV19 and J usage is TRBJ2-5, with TRBD2 matching over 10 bases. Trimming took 8 bases from V and 5 from J; bases not matched to a gene: 8. Looked up from germline, CDR1 is LNHDA and CDR2 is SQIVND (reference sequence). The CDR3 spans 14 residues. The CDR3 DNA follows: TGTGCCAGTCGTAGCGGGGGGCCCTATGAGACCCAGTACTTC. Residues: CASRSGGPYETQYF.

V is TRBV28 and J is TRBJ1-1; maybe TRBD1 (5 bases). The CDR3 length is 14 residues. CDR1 and CDR2 (germline): MDHEN, SYDVKM. The germline V and J ends were trimmed by 11 bases and 4 bases, with 20 bases remaining between them. CDR3 amino acids: CAATERFGGTEAFF. In DNA form, the CDR3 reads TGTGCCGCCACCGAACGGTTCGGGGGCACTGAAGCTTTCTTT. The variable domain in full, with the rest retrieved from reference TRBV28 and TRBJ1-1, is DVKVTQSSRYLVKRTGEKVFLECVQDMDHENMFWYRQDPGLGLRLIYFSYDVKMKEKGDIPEGYSVSREKKERFSLILESASTNQTSMYLCAATERFGGTEAFFGQGTRLTVV.

The V gene is TRBV27, the J gene TRBJ1-5; no firm D call. Germline V lookup: CDR1 MNHEY, CDR2 SMNVEV (reference sequence). The CDR3 loop spans 12 amino acids. V was shortened by 10 bases and J by 6 bases, with 13 bases between the two germline ends. CDR3 residues: CATGERLQPQHF. The CDR3 DNA follows: TGTGCCACCGGTGAAAGGCTTCAGCCCCAGCATTTT.

The CDR3 region is CASSQDQDTGELFF. The CDR3 nucleotides are TGCGCCAGCAGCCAAGATCAGGACACCGGGGAGCTGTTTTTT. The V call is TRBV4-1, the J call TRBJ2-2; no reliable D call. V gave up 0 bases and J gave up 3 bases, with 5 bases separating them. This CDR3 is 14 amino acids long. The germline V gene encodes CDR1 MGHRA and CDR2 YSYEKL.

The genes are TRBV12-3 or TRBV12-4 and TRBJ2-7, with D perhaps matching TRBD1 (5 bases). Trimming left V 5 bases short and J 4 bases short, with 9 bases between. This CDR3 is 12 amino acids long. The CDR3 bases are TGTGCCAGCAGTGCTCAGGGATACGAGCAGTACTTC. Amino acids: CASSAQGYEQYF.

V usage is TRBV19 and J usage is TRBJ2-1, with D uncertain. This CDR3 is built from 11 residues. Trimming removed 8 bases from V and 8 bases from J, with 10 bases in between. Per germline, CDR1 LNHDA and CDR2 SQIVND (reference sequence). CDR3 nucleotide sequence: TGTGCCAGTCGATTGAATGATGAGCAGTTCTTC. It yields the protein CASRLNDEQFF.

This chain links TRBV7-8 with TRBJ1-6; weak D call: TRBD1 (5 bases). The CDR3 extends over 14 amino acids. Germline V gene data show CDR1 as SGHVS and CDR2 as FQNEAQ. With 7 bases removed from V and 3 bases from J, the gap between germline ends came to 10 bases. For the CDR3, the DNA is TGTGCCAGCACCCCCGGGGGCTATAATTCACCCCTCCACTTT. Encoded protein: CASTPGGYNSPLHF.

V and J are TRBV19 and TRBJ1-4; D remains unclear. CDR3 length: 14 residues. V shed 8 bases and J shed 2 bases, with 12 bases lying between them. Germline V gene lookup returns CDR1 LNHDA and CDR2 SQIVND (reference sequence). The CDR3 region is CASAITGTNEKLFF. DNA for the CDR3: TGTGCCAGTGCTATCACCGGGACTAATGAAAAACTGTTTTTT.

The J gene is TRBJ1-2, the V gene TRBV10-3, with D possibly TRBD1 on 6 matching bases. The CDR3 consists of 13 residues. The V gene lost 6 bases and the J gene lost 0 bases, with 8 bases spanning the gap. Germline lookup yields CDR1 ENHRY and CDR2 SYGVKD. CDR3 in DNA: TGTGCCATCAGCGGACAGCCTAACTATGGCTACACCTTC. It specifies CAISGQPNYGYTF.

The chain combines TRBV30 with TRBJ1-2; 8 nucleotides line up with TRBD1. This CDR3 has 14 residues. Trimming took 3 bases from V and 7 from J; bases not matched to a gene: 10. CDR1 is GTSNPN and CDR2 is SVGIG in the germline V gene (reference sequence). CDR3 sequence reads: CAWSLRTGRSGYTF. CDR3 nucleotides: TGTGCCTGGAGCCTTAGGACAGGGAGGAGTGGCTACACCTTC.

The chain has TRBV6-5 and TRBJ2-3; 7 positions match TRBD1. The trim removed 0 bases at V and 5 bases at J, leaving 5 bases unmatched. This CDR3 has 15 residues. Germline CDR1 and CDR2: MNHEY and SVGAGI. DNA of the CDR3: TGTGCCAGCAGTTACTCTGGGACAGAGAAAGATACGCAGTATTTT. This sequence encodes CASSYSGTEKDTQYF.

This chain uses TRBV19 with TRBJ2-5; TRBD1 matches 7 bases. CDR1 LNHDA and CDR2 SQIVND come from the germline V gene (reference sequence). CDR3 size: 14 residues. The V segment lost 1 base and the J segment 5 bases; nucleotides outside the gene matches: 4. The CDR3, as DNA: TGTGCCAGTAGTATAGGAAGGGGGCTCGAGACCCAGTACTTC. Residues: CASSIGRGLETQYF.

CDR3 DNA: TGCGCCAGCACCGGGGTGGATGAAAAACTGTTTTTT. Its protein is CASTGVDEKLFF. V usage is TRBV10-2 and J usage is TRBJ1-4; D ambiguous. The V and J ends lost 7 bases and 6 bases respectively, with 9 bases between them. Germline V gene data show CDR1 as WSHSY and CDR2 as SAAADI. The CDR3 length is 12 residues.

J is TRBJ2-2 and V is TRBV6-1; 8 positions agree with TRBD1. CDR1 and CDR2 from the germline V gene are MNHNS and SASEGT. The CDR3 covers 15 residues. Losses at the gene ends were 3 bases for V and 5 bases for J; bases not matched to a gene: 5. The DNA of the CDR3 is TGTGCCAGCAGTGACAGGGGGCGAGATACCGGGGAGCTGTTTTTT. This gives the protein CASSDRGRDTGELFF.

The chain links TRBV5-4 to TRBJ1-1, with D perhaps matching TRBD1 (6 bases). The germline CDR1 and CDR2 sequences are SGHNT and YYREEE (reference sequence). CDR3 length equals 14 residues. Trimming stripped 2 bases from V and 4 bases from J, with 12 bases between. This CDR3 reads CASSFGGAFTEAFF. Written as DNA, the CDR3 is TGTGCCAGCAGCTTCGGGGGCGCTTTCACTGAAGCTTTCTTT.

V usage is TRBV19 and J usage is TRBJ1-6, with D perhaps matching TRBD1 (5 bases). Trimming took 6 bases from V and 7 from J, leaving 22 bases between them. Germline CDR1 and CDR2: LNHDA and SQIVND (reference sequence). This CDR3 is built from 17 residues. CDR3 loop: CASSARQSTGANSPLHF. For the CDR3, the DNA is TGTGCCAGTAGCGCCCGACAGTCCACCGGGGCAAATTCACCCCTCCACTTT.

This clone was detected once. The chain has TRBV24-1 and TRBJ2-2; 7 bases map to TRBD1. The germline V gene encodes CDR1 KGHDR and CDR2 SFDVKD. V lost 2 bases, J lost 3 bases, and 8 bases stayed unmatched. CDR3 size: 17 residues. CDR3 bases: TGTGCCACCAGTGATTCCCCGAGACAGGGATACACCGGGGAGCTGTTTTTT. Encoded protein: CATSDSPRQGYTGELFF.

This rearrangement joins TRBV7-9 to TRBJ2-3, with 8 bases aligning to TRBD2. Germline V CDR1 and CDR2: SEHNR, FQNEAQ (reference sequence). The CDR3 length is 15 residues. The V and J ends lost 5 bases and 4 bases, in that order; junction bases with no gene match: 8. The CDR3 loop is CASSPTGGRSDTQYF. DNA of the CDR3: TGTGCCAGCAGCCCCACGGGGGGGAGATCAGATACGCAGTATTTT. The full variable domain, in which reference TRBV7-9 and TRBJ2-3 provide the parts outside the CDR3, is DTGVSQNPRHKITKRGQNVTFRCDPISEHNRLYWYRQTLGQGPEFLTYFQNEAQLEKSRLLSDRFSAERPKGSFSTLEIQRTEQGDSAMYLCASSPTGGRSDTQYFGPGTRLTVL.

The V gene is TRBV28, the J gene TRBJ1-2; no clear D. The CDR3 is made up of 9 amino acids. Looked up from germline, CDR1 is MDHEN and CDR2 is SYDVKM. The V and J ends lost 8 bases and 6 bases respectively, with 4 bases between them. CDR3 DNA: TGTGCCAGCGGTCATGGCTACACCTTC. It codes for CASGHGYTF.